One and the same sample provided the 13 T cell receptor beta chains below, sequenced in a study of T cell responses to AZD1222 COVID-19 vaccine. The method was immunoSEQ multiplex PCR; TCRdb's version includes in-frame clones alone and lacks a portion of them. The sample has about 45,000 clones; around four fifths are singletons. Sequencing was performed on peripheral blood, taken 28 days after the second dose of the MenACWY control vaccine. All receptors come from an adult who received the MenACWY meningococcal vaccine as a control.

This clone showed up just a few times. The chain joins TRBV10-1 to TRBJ1-5; D gene ambiguous. Trimming took off 3 bases at V and 7 bases at J, with 13 bases between the two ends. The length of the CDR3 is 14 residues. Germline loops: CDR1 WNHNN, CDR2 SYGVQD (reference sequence). The CDR3 DNA reads TGCGCCAGCAGTGAAGGTTCCGGGTTACAGCCCCAGCATTTT. Translation: CASSEGSGLQPQHF.

This chain uses TRBV5-4 with TRBJ1-2; D is possibly TRBD1 (6 bases). Trimming removed 4 bases at V and 1 base at J, with 11 bases between. The germline V gene has CDR1 SGHNT and CDR2 YYREEE (reference sequence). The CDR3 runs to 14 residues. For the CDR3, the DNA is TGTGCCAGCAGCGCCCCCAGGGGTAACTATGGCTACACCTTC. Its protein product is CASSAPRGNYGYTF.

The genes are TRBV19 and TRBJ2-2; D is undetermined. This CDR3 region has 16 residues. Germline V gene data show CDR1 as LNHDA and CDR2 as SQIVND (reference sequence). Trimming stripped 5 bases from V and 3 bases from J, with 16 bases between. The CDR3 loop is CASSPSRAKDTGELFF. CDR3 sequence (DNA): TGTGCCAGTAGTCCCAGCCGGGCAAAGGACACCGGGGAGCTGTTTTTT.

Sample share makes this clone medium-sized (0.01 to 0.1%). This sequence joins TRBV5-4 and TRBJ2-5; TRBD2 matches 9 bases. J was trimmed by 4 bases and V by 0 bases; bases with no gene match: 10. Germline V gene sequence: CDR1 SGHNT, CDR2 YYREEE (reference sequence). The CDR3 covers 17 residues. The CDR3 nucleotides are TGTGCCAGCAGCTTGGAGGGGCGGGAGGGCCTGAGAGAGACCCAGTACTTC. Protein product: CASSLEGREGLRETQYF.

This clone was seen only a few times. The genes are TRBV14 and TRBJ1-1; TRBD1 matches 9 bases. The CDR3 contains 15 residues. CDR1 and CDR2 (germline): SGHDN, FVKESK. Germline trimming cut 1 base from V and 3 bases from J; bases unmatched to any gene: 3. The CDR3 loop is CASSQAQGAHTEAFF. The CDR3 DNA sequence: TGTGCCAGCAGCCAAGCACAGGGGGCACACACTGAAGCTTTCTTT. The variable domain in full, with the rest retrieved from reference TRBV14 and TRBJ1-1, is EAGVTQFPSHSVIEKGQTVTLRCDPISGHDNLYWYRRVMGKEIKFLLHFVKESKQDESGMPNNRFLAERTGGTYSTLKVQPAELEDSGVYFCASSQAQGAHTEAFFGQGTRLTVV.

The V gene is TRBV29-1, the J gene TRBJ2-2; tentatively, D is TRBD2 (5 bases). The germline V gene encodes CDR1 SQVTM and CDR2 ANQGSEA. There are 14 residues in the CDR3. The ends were cut back, 4 bases at V and 1 base at J, with 10 bases in the middle. In DNA form, the CDR3 reads TGCAGCGTTGCGTACGGGATGAACACCGGGGAGCTGTTTTTT. Translating gives CSVAYGMNTGELFF.

The chain carries TRBV5-4 and TRBJ1-4; D uncertain. The germline CDR1 and CDR2 sequences are SGHNT and YYREEE (reference sequence). The CDR3 length is 15 residues. Between the trimmed V and J ends, which lost 4 bases and 0 bases, there was a span of 10 bases. Written as DNA, the CDR3 is TGTGCCAGCAGCATTCAATCTTCAACTAATGAAAAACTGTTTTTT. Amino acids: CASSIQSSTNEKLFF.

The chain has TRBV2 and TRBJ2-3; 8 bases align to TRBD1. CDR1 is SNHLY and CDR2 is FYNNEI in the germline V gene. The J segment lost 1 base and the V segment lost 0 bases, leaving 3 bases of the junction unmatched. The CDR3 consists of 16 residues. CDR3 in amino acids: CASSEAPRGRTDTQYF. DNA of the CDR3: TGTGCCAGCAGTGAAGCCCCCAGGGGGCGCACAGATACGCAGTATTTT.

This clone showed up just a few times. The CDR3 DNA sequence: TGCGCCAGCAGCCAAGTCCAGTACCAAGAGACCCAGTACTTC. Encoded protein: CASSQVQYQETQYF. The chain uses TRBV4-1 and TRBJ2-5, with D unclear. V was clipped by 1 base and J by 0 bases, with 6 bases between them. CDR3 length: 14 amino acids. The germline V gene has CDR1 MGHRA and CDR2 YSYEKL.

This clone has more than one count but fewer than ten. The chain has TRBV3-1 (or the pseudogene TRBV3-2) and TRBJ1-1; D uncertain. The V and J ends lost 1 base and 11 bases respectively, with 14 bases between them. This CDR3 comprises 13 residues. CDR1 and CDR2 (germline): LGHDT, YNNKEL (reference sequence). This CDR3 reads CASSQGRMPRAFF. CDR3 DNA sequence: TGTGCCAGCAGCCAAGGACGAATGCCCAGGGCTTTCTTT.

The table lists this clone with a few counts. This sequence joins TRBV5-1 and TRBJ1-2; a possible D gene is TRBD1 (6 bases). The germline CDR1 and CDR2 sequences are SGHRS and YFSETQ. The CDR3 length is 14 residues. Trimming removed 0 bases from V and 4 bases from J, with 10 bases in between. Here the CDR3 reads CASSLAVRGYGYTF. In DNA form, the CDR3 reads TGCGCCAGCAGCTTGGCAGTCAGGGGCTATGGCTACACCTTC.

The V call is TRBV10-3, the J call TRBJ2-7; 9 bases are a match to TRBD1. After removal of 6 bases from V and 3 bases from J, the junction contained 6 bases not matched to a gene. CDR3 length: 14 residues. In germline, CDR1 is ENHRY, CDR2 SYGVKD. The CDR3 loop reads CAIRSDRGDYEQYF. The CDR3 bases are TGTGCCATCAGGTCGGACAGGGGAGACTACGAGCAGTACTTC.

The chain employs TRBV3-1 (or the pseudogene TRBV3-2) and TRBJ1-1; D is possibly TRBD1 (6 bases). Trimming removed 1 base from V and 5 bases from J, with 14 bases in between. Looked up from germline, CDR1 is LGHDT and CDR2 is YNNKEL (reference sequence). This CDR3 has 15 amino acids. The CDR3 DNA reads TGTGCCAGCAGCCAAGCCGGGGGCAGGGGAACTGAAGCTTTCTTT. Translating it yields CASSQAGGRGTEAFF.